These 28 T cell receptor beta chains share one sample of origin, sequenced in a study of T cells in Graves' hyperthyroidism and ophthalmopathy. Amplification yielded TCR beta CDR3 regions, with RNA transcripts as the source. HTBI primers were employed in a first-round RT-PCR of the TCR CDR3. In TCRdb, the multiplex PCR reads were re-called with MiXCR into one record per CDR3 protein. This table holds hundreds of thousands of distinct CDR3 sequences, nearly 45% found once. The sample was peripheral blood or thyroid tissue (not recorded which). These receptors came from an adult man with Graves' disease, either hyperthyroidism or ophthalmopathy (not recorded which).

This clonotype was counted between two and nine times. The V and J genes are TRBV7-8 and TRBJ2-7; 10 bases align to TRBD1. Germline CDR1 is SGHVS and CDR2 is FQNEAQ. The junction had 5 bases not matched to a gene; V was cut back by 6 bases and J by 3 bases. The CDR3 has 14 amino acids. The CDR3 loop is CASSWGQGNYEQYF. The CDR3 coding sequence is TGTGCCAGCAGTTGGGGACAGGGGAACTACGAGCAGTACTTC. Full variable domain (missing parts from reference TRBV7-8 and TRBJ2-7): GAGVSQSPRYKVAKRGQDVALRCDPISGHVSLFWYQQALGQGPEFLTYFQNEAQLDKSGLPSDRFFAERPEGSVSTLKIQRTQQEDSAVYLCASSWGQGNYEQYFGPGTRLTVT.

Points on this clonotype: The missing conserved phenylalanine or tryptophan at the end of this CDR3 makes a read error likely. The limits of the CDR3 on the DNA are not certain, so only TCRdb's listed CDR3 is given. The chain is built from TRBV25-1 and TRBJ1-3; whether TRBD1, the table's D call, matches the DNA was not checked. Ends included, the CDR3 has 8 residues. Germline CDR1 is MGHDK and CDR2 is SYGVNS. This chain's CDR3 is CASSEWGT.

The V call is TRBV10-3, the J call TRBJ2-7, with D possibly matching TRBD1 (5 bases). The V gene's germline CDR1 is ENHRY and CDR2 SYGVKD. The CDR3 loop spans 12 amino acids. Deletions cut 10 bases from V and 2 bases from J, with 12 bases between. The CDR3 DNA reads as TGTGCCAGCAGAAGGGGAACCTACGAGCAGTACTTC. Protein: CASRRGTYEQYF.

This clonotype was seen repeatedly, ten times or more. One end of the junction varies from germline; a read error may be responsible. This rearrangement joins TRBV7-7 to TRBJ2-6; D possibly corresponds to TRBD2 (5 bases). The CDR3 has 12 amino acids. Germline loops: CDR1 SSHAT, CDR2 FNYEAQ (reference sequence). The CDR3 reads CASSPAGGDLTF. The DNA of the CDR3 is TGTGCTAGCAGCCCCGCAGGAGGCGACCTGACTTTC.

The chain links TRBV12-3 or TRBV12-4 to TRBJ2-5; 11 bases align to TRBD2. V trimming: 5 bases; J trimming: 5 bases; junction bases outside the gene matches: 10. The CDR3 spans 16 residues. In nucleotides, the CDR3 is TGTGCCAGCAGTGCCACTAGCGGGGGAGGGGCGGAGACCCAGTACTTC. Translated, it gives CASSATSGGGAETQYF.

This clonotype came up a few times. The chain combines TRBV6-1 with TRBJ2-7, with D tentatively TRBD1 (6 bases). This CDR3 is built from 14 residues. Trimming left V 0 bases short and J 7 bases short, with 13 bases between. Germline loops: CDR1 MNHNS, CDR2 SASEGT. CDR3 sequence reads: CASSEAGAGEEQYF. For the CDR3, the DNA is TGTGCCAGCAGTGAAGCGGGGGCAGGGGAAGAGCAGTACTTC.

This clonotype was picked up many times. The rearrangement uses TRBV24-1 and TRBJ1-5; 7 positions match TRBD1. Germline lookup yields CDR1 KGHDR and CDR2 SFDVKD. The CDR3 loop spans 15 amino acids. V was pared by 4 bases and J by 4 bases, with 6 bases of the junction left unmatched. CDR3 nucleotides: TGTGCCACCAGTGACCCCGGACAGGAAAATCAGCCCCAGCATTTT. It translates to CATSDPGQENQPQHF.

This clonotype was seen more than once but under ten times. This rearrangement joins TRBV6-5 to TRBJ2-2, with TRBD2 identical over 7 bases. CDR1 is MNHEY and CDR2 is SVGAGI in the germline V gene. Trimming at V came to 5 bases and at J to 1 base, leaving 13 bases not matched to a gene. The CDR3 is made up of 18 amino acids. CDR3 in DNA: TGTGCCAGCAGTGTGGGTCTAGCGGAACCTATGAACACCGGGGAGCTGTTTTTT. Amino acid sequence: CASSVGLAEPMNTGELFF.

V gene TRBV19 combines with J gene TRBJ2-7; TRBD2 matches at 10 bases. V trimming: 5 bases; J trimming: 2 bases; junction bases outside the gene matches: 3. CDR3 length equals 14 residues. Germline lookup yields CDR1 LNHDA and CDR2 SQIVND (reference sequence). The CDR3 reads CASSRSGGPYEQYF. In DNA form, the CDR3 reads TGTGCCAGTAGTCGTAGCGGGGGGCCCTACGAGCAGTACTTC.

The chain combines TRBV29-1 with TRBJ2-3; TRBD2 agrees at 9 bases. This CDR3 spans 14 amino acids. Unmatched junction bases numbered 7, after V lost 6 bases and J lost 3 bases. The germline CDR1 and CDR2 sequences are SQVTM and ANQGSEA. In DNA, the CDR3 is TGCAGCGTGACAGGGCTAGCGGGAACAGATACGCAGTATTTT. It translates to CSVTGLAGTDTQYF.

This clonotype has more than one count but fewer than ten. The V call is TRBV20-1, the J call TRBJ1-1; D is possibly TRBD1 (5 bases). With 4 bases removed from V and 5 bases from J, the gap between germline ends came to 14 bases. Per the germline V gene, CDR1 is DFQATT and CDR2 is SNEGSKA (reference sequence). The CDR3 spans 13 residues. The CDR3 bases are TGCAGTGCTACGACACCAGGGATAACTGAAGCTTTCTTT. It encodes CSATTPGITEAFF.

Many counts were recorded for this clonotype. This chain connects TRBV12-3 or TRBV12-4 to TRBJ1-2; a possible D gene is TRBD1 (6 bases). The CDR3 contains 13 residues. Trimming took off 4 bases at V and 2 bases at J, with 8 bases between the two ends. CDR3 protein: CASSSRGNYGYTF. The CDR3 DNA follows: TGTGCCAGCAGTTCCAGGGGCAACTATGGCTACACCTTC.

This rearrangement joins TRBV5-1 to TRBJ1-5, with TRBD1 as a possible D gene (5 bases). The CDR3 consists of 14 residues. CDR1 is SGHRS and CDR2 is YFSETQ in the germline V gene. V was shortened by 4 bases and J by 5 bases, with 13 bases between the two germline ends. CDR3 amino acids: CASSTMWDHQPQHF. The CDR3, as DNA: TGCGCCAGCAGCACAATGTGGGACCATCAGCCCCAGCATTTT.

The chain recombines TRBV4-1 with TRBJ1-2; D unclear. The germline V gene has CDR1 MGHRA and CDR2 YSYEKL. Trimming left V 4 bases short and J 2 bases short, with 11 bases between. The CDR3 is 14 amino acids. The CDR3 region is CASSPQAGNYGYTF. CDR3 in DNA: TGCGCCAGCAGCCCCCAGGCGGGAAACTATGGCTACACCTTC.

The chain couples TRBV15 to TRBJ2-7; 12 nucleotides match TRBD2. This CDR3 is built from 17 residues. The V segment lost 4 bases and the J segment 0 bases; nucleotides outside the gene matches: 7. Looked up from germline, CDR1 is LNHNV and CDR2 is YYDKDF (reference sequence). Here the CDR3 DNA reads TGTGCCACCAGCAAAGGATTACTAGCGGGAGGCTCCTACGAGCAGTACTTC. This gives the protein CATSKGLLAGGSYEQYF.

Of note for this clonotype: A much larger clone lies a single base off, so this may be a read error. This chain links TRBV29-1 with TRBJ1-2, with 10 bases that match TRBD1. Germline-derived CDR1 and CDR2 are SQVTM and ANQGSEA. V lost 2 bases and J lost 7; bases outside the gene matches: 4. CDR3 size: 13 residues. The CDR3 is CSVELGDRGGYTF. For the CDR3, the DNA is TGCAGCGTTGAATTAGGGGACAGGGGTGGCTACACCTTC.

The J gene is TRBJ1-5, the V gene TRBV9; perhaps TRBD1 as D (5 bases). Germline lookup yields CDR1 SGDLS and CDR2 YYNGEE. The CDR3 runs 11 residues. Trimming removed 0 bases from V and 15 bases from J, with 10 bases in between. The CDR3 loop reads CASSVVGTRHF. DNA for the CDR3: TGTGCCAGCAGCGTAGTAGGGACCCGGCATTTT.

The chain joins TRBV7-9 to TRBJ1-1; D uncertain. The CDR3 runs 13 residues. Trimming removed 4 bases from V and 4 bases from J, with 10 bases in between. CDR1 is SEHNR and CDR2 is FQNEAQ in the germline V gene (reference sequence). In DNA form, the CDR3 reads TGTGCCAGCAGCTCCCGGGAGGGCACTGAAGCTTTCTTT. It yields the protein CASSSREGTEAFF.

This chain links TRBV2 with TRBJ1-3; perhaps TRBD1 as D (6 bases). There are 21 residues in the CDR3. Trimming removed 1 base from V and 3 bases from J, with 28 bases in between. Germline loops: CDR1 SNHLY, CDR2 FYNNEI. The CDR3 DNA reads TGTGCCAGCAGTGAAGAGGTCCGGACCGGGACCCAGGCCAGGGGTGGAAACACCATATATTTT. It yields the protein CASSEEVRTGTQARGGNTIYF.

This clonotype was seen just once. An end of the junction does not agree with germline; a read error may underlie this. The V gene is TRBV15, the J gene TRBJ1-1; 8 bases align to TRBD1. The CDR3 runs to 12 residues. The V gene's germline CDR1 is LNHNV and CDR2 YYDKDF (reference sequence). The CDR3 coding sequence is TGTGCCACCAGCAGAGATTTACAGGGGGACCTCTTT. This encodes CATSRDLQGDLF.

The gene calls are TRBV20-1 and TRBJ2-7; D is perhaps TRBD1 (5 bases). CDR1 and CDR2 (germline): DFQATT, SNEGSKA (reference sequence). The CDR3 is 14 amino acids. V gave up 0 bases and J gave up 3 bases, with 12 bases separating them. CDR3 coding DNA: TGCAGTGCTAGAGATGACAGTGGAAGCTACGAGCAGTACTTC. Its translation: CSARDDSGSYEQYF.

The rearrangement uses TRBV7-2 and TRBJ2-6; a weak D match, TRBD2 (6 bases). The V gene lost 5 bases and the J gene lost 3 bases, with 14 bases spanning the gap. The germline V gene encodes CDR1 SGHTA and CDR2 FQGNSA. The CDR3 runs 16 residues. The CDR3 nucleotides are TGTGCCAGCAGCCCCGACACGGACTATGGGGCCAACGTCCTGACTTTC. Its protein product is CASSPDTDYGANVLTF.

Many counts were recorded for this clonotype. The chain employs TRBV24-1 and TRBJ1-5, with D unclear. The CDR3 runs to 10 residues. Germline-derived CDR1 and CDR2 are KGHDR and SFDVKD. V shed 7 bases and J shed 3 bases, with 0 bases lying between them. CDR3 region: CATSNQPQHF. The CDR3 DNA reads TGTGCCACCAGCAATCAGCCCCAGCATTTT.

This clonotype occurred many times. V usage is TRBV29-1 and J usage is TRBJ1-2, with D uncertain. CDR1 and CDR2 from the germline V gene are SQVTM and ANQGSEA. This CDR3 contains 12 residues. Between the trimmed V and J ends, which lost 0 bases and 14 bases, there was a span of 16 bases. CDR3 DNA sequence: TGCAGCGTTGAAGATGATTGGCGCCTAATAACCTTC. Amino acids: CSVEDDWRLITF.

This clonotype was found a few times. The chain carries TRBV7-7 and TRBJ1-1; tentative D call: TRBD1 (6 bases). V shed 4 bases and J shed 8 bases, with 17 bases lying between them. In germline, CDR1 is SSHAT, CDR2 FNYEAQ (reference sequence). CDR3 size: 14 residues. CDR3: CASSSVGGDWEAFF. The CDR3 DNA reads as TGTGCCAGCAGCTCCGTCGGGGGCGACTGGGAAGCTTTCTTT.

Only a few counts were recorded for this clonotype. CDR3 nucleotide sequence: TGCGCCAGCAGCGCCGAATACAGGGGCGACGAGCAGTACTTC. It encodes CASSAEYRGDEQYF. The rearrangement joins TRBV5-1 to TRBJ2-7, with 7 bases aligning to TRBD1. CDR1 is SGHRS and CDR2 is YFSETQ in the germline V gene. The CDR3 has 14 amino acids. V lost 4 bases to trimming and J lost 5 bases; unmatched junction nucleotides: 9.

This chain joins TRBV5-1 and TRBJ1-1; TRBD1 might be the D (5 bases). Germline CDR1 reads SGHRS; CDR2 reads YFSETQ. This CDR3 is 13 amino acids long. The V end was cut by 0 bases, the J end by 9 bases, with 12 bases between. The CDR3 loop is CASSLEGTKKAFF. CDR3 in DNA: TGCGCCAGCAGCTTGGAAGGGACCAAGAAAGCTTTCTTT.

The sample holds many counts of this clonotype. Here the CDR3 DNA reads TGCAGCGCCAAACAGGGTCAGAACACTGAAGCTTTCTTT. Translating gives CSAKQGQNTEAFF. V is TRBV29-1 and J is TRBJ1-1; D is perhaps TRBD1 (6 bases). Germline V gives CDR1 SQVTM, CDR2 ANQGSEA. The CDR3 is made up of 13 amino acids. V was shortened by 7 bases and J by 1 base, with 13 bases between the two germline ends.